One and the same sample provided the 24 T cell receptor beta chains below, sequenced in a study of blood T cell repertoires in COVID-19 (dated by TCRdb to about 2020). Library construction relied on the immunoSEQ multiplex PCR assay. Entries here come from immuneACCESS through TCRdb and include only in-frame sequences with V and J called. Some clones fail to appear in such tables; in the studies checked, an unresolved V gene covers under half of the shortfall, and the cause of the remainder is unknown. In all, the sample holds about 50,000 clones, and around 84% of those were seen once. Clones ranked in the top ten supply about 4.6% of the sample. What was sequenced was peripheral blood. The receptors were gathered from a man older than 75 with active COVID-19.

This clone was observed once. The V call is TRBV28, the J call TRBJ1-2, with D possibly TRBD1 on 5 matching bases. The CDR3 spans 18 residues. V shed 6 bases and J shed 8 bases, with 31 bases lying between them. Germline values: CDR1 MDHEN, CDR2 SYDVKM. The CDR3: CASRGSDDSSAQVEGYTF. The CDR3 bases are TGTGCCAGCAGAGGATCCGACGACAGTTCAGCCCAAGTTGAGGGCTACACCTTC.

This rearrangement joins TRBV4-1 to TRBJ2-7; tentatively, D is TRBD1 (5 bases). The germline gives CDR1 MGHRA, CDR2 YSYEKL. The CDR3 is 17 residues long. V gave up 1 base and J gave up 3 bases, with 19 bases separating them. The CDR3 loop is CASSQGVSTAGYYEQYF. The CDR3 DNA sequence: TGCGCCAGCAGCCAAGGGGTTTCTACGGCAGGGTACTACGAGCAGTACTTC.

This rearrangement joins TRBV5-1 to TRBJ2-5; 8 bases are shared with TRBD2. V lost 4 bases to trimming and J lost 5 bases; unmatched junction nucleotides: 4. In germline, CDR1 is SGHRS, CDR2 YFSETQ. CDR3 size: 13 residues. The CDR3, as DNA: TGCGCCAGCAGCAGTCCGGGAGGGGAGACCCAGTACTTC. Translating it yields CASSSPGGETQYF.

The rearrangement uses TRBV6-2 or TRBV6-3 and TRBJ2-5, with D possibly TRBD1 on 5 matching bases. Trimming took 2 bases from V and 3 from J, leaving 10 bases between them. The CDR3 contains 14 residues. The V gene's germline CDR1 is MNHEY and CDR2 SVGEGT. The CDR3, as DNA: TGTGCCAGCAGTTACCCGCAGGGTAAAGAGACCCAGTACTTC. Residues: CASSYPQGKETQYF.

A word on this clone: The conserved closing phenylalanine or tryptophan is absent in this CDR3, likely reflecting a read error. The DNA is left out, because the CDR3 cannot be placed on it with certainty; the CDR3 is given as TCRdb lists it. The rearrangement joins TRBV3-1 (or the pseudogene TRBV3-2) to TRBJ1-2; the D segment call TRBD1 is taken from the table without a DNA check. The CDR3 has 14 residues if both end residues are counted. CDR1 LGHDT and CDR2 YNNKEL come from the germline V gene (reference sequence). The CDR3 loop is CASSQDPGQGLSII.

The chain has TRBV6-5 and TRBJ2-5, with TRBD2 matching 12 bases. The CDR3 length is 15 residues. CDR1 and CDR2 from the germline V gene are MNHEY and SVGAGI. V shed 4 bases and J 8 bases; nucleotides not matched to a gene: 8. The CDR3 sequence: CASSSWTSGTLTQYF. The CDR3 DNA sequence: TGTGCCAGCAGTTCATGGACTAGCGGGACTCTCACCCAGTACTTC.

The chain recombines TRBV5-4 with TRBJ2-2; D gene unclear. This CDR3 comprises 13 residues. From germline, CDR1 is SGHNT and CDR2 YYREEE (reference sequence). Trimming left V 4 bases short and J 4 bases short, with 8 bases between. The CDR3 protein is CASSNSGTGELFF. The CDR3 DNA is TGTGCCAGCAGCAACTCCGGCACCGGGGAGCTGTTTTTT.

The CDR3: CASSNPGTGISYGYTF. CDR3 DNA: TGTGCCAGCAGCAATCCCGGGACAGGAATTTCCTATGGCTACACCTTC. The chain combines TRBV7-2 with TRBJ1-2, with 8 bases lining up with TRBD1. The V and J ends lost 5 bases and 4 bases, in that order; junction bases with no gene match: 12. CDR1 and CDR2 (germline): SGHTA, FQGNSA. This CDR3 has 16 residues.

This clone showed up just once. This sequence joins TRBV10-3 and TRBJ2-7; TRBD2 aligns across 9 bases. The length of the CDR3 is 14 residues. V gave up 8 bases and J gave up 0 bases; unmatched junction bases: 5. CDR1 and CDR2 from the germline V gene are ENHRY and SYGVKD. The CDR3 reads CAIRGREGSYEQYF. The CDR3 bases are TGTGCCATCCGGGGGCGGGAGGGCTCCTACGAGCAGTACTTC.

The rearrangement joins TRBV18 to TRBJ2-2; D possibly corresponds to TRBD1 (6 bases). CDR1 is KGHSH and CDR2 is LQKENI in the germline V gene. Trimming pared 4 bases from V and 0 bases from J, leaving 9 bases between. The CDR3 totals 15 residues. The CDR3 spells CASSRDTANTGELFF. As DNA, the CDR3 is TGTGCCAGCTCACGGGACACTGCGAACACCGGGGAGCTGTTTTTT.

The CDR3 protein is CASSQTETYGYTF. The CDR3 nucleotides are TGTGCCAGCAGCCAGACCGAGACTTATGGCTACACCTTC. The V call is TRBV14, the J call TRBJ1-2; D gene uncertain. Trimming pared 3 bases from V and 5 bases from J, leaving 10 bases between. Germline-derived CDR1 and CDR2 are SGHDN and FVKESK. The CDR3 consists of 13 residues. The entire variable domain, with the rest obtained from reference TRBV14 and TRBJ1-2, is as follows: EAGVTQFPSHSVIEKGQTVTLRCDPISGHDNLYWYRRVMGKEIKFLLHFVKESKQDESGMPNNRFLAERTGGTYSTLKVQPAELEDSGVYFCASSQTETYGYTFGSGTRLTVV.

A note on this clone: A read error may account for a junction end that differs from germline. V is TRBV30 and J is TRBJ2-7, with 7 bases that match TRBD2. The CDR3 is 17 amino acids. The germline CDR1 and CDR2 sequences are GTSNPN and SVGIG (reference sequence). The CDR3 protein is CAWDPEGWGEGLNSQNF. In DNA, the CDR3 is TGTGCCTGGGACCCGGAGGGTTGGGGGGAGGGCCTAAATTCTCAGAACTTC.

The chain uses TRBV7-9 and TRBJ2-5; D unclear. Germline V lookup: CDR1 SEHNR, CDR2 FQNEAQ (reference sequence). Trimming took off 1 base at V and 1 base at J, with 10 bases between the two ends. The CDR3 consists of 15 residues. The CDR3 region is CASSLGDNLQETQYF. The DNA for the CDR3 is TGTGCCAGCAGCTTAGGAGACAACCTCCAAGAGACCCAGTACTTC. Filled out from reference TRBV7-9 and TRBJ2-5, the complete variable domain reads DTGVSQNPRHKITKRGQNVTFRCDPISEHNRLYWYRQTLGQGPEFLTYFQNEAQLEKSRLLSDRFSAERPKGSFSTLEIQRTEQGDSAMYLCASSLGDNLQETQYFGPGTRLLVL.

The gene calls are TRBV24-1 and TRBJ2-3; 8 bases fit TRBD1. Germline V CDR1 and CDR2: KGHDR, SFDVKD. The CDR3 spans 13 residues. Trimming cost V 11 bases and J 4 bases; bases outside gene matches: 7. The CDR3 nucleotides read TGTGCCATCGCAGGGGGCAGCGCAGATACGCAGTATTTT. This gives the protein CAIAGGSADTQYF.

This chain connects TRBV5-1 to TRBJ2-7, with D possibly TRBD1 on 5 matching bases. This CDR3 contains 13 residues. Germline-derived CDR1 and CDR2 are SGHRS and YFSETQ. Trimming removed 0 bases from V and 7 bases from J, with 11 bases in between. CDR3 protein: CASSLGQGREQYF. For the CDR3, the DNA is TGCGCCAGCAGCTTGGGCCAGGGTCGTGAGCAGTACTTC.

The V and J genes are TRBV7-2 and TRBJ1-3; 7 bases fit TRBD1. Trimming took 5 bases from V and 1 from J; bases not matched to a gene: 8. The CDR3 spans 16 residues. CDR1 and CDR2 (germline): SGHTA, FQGNSA. Written as DNA, the CDR3 is TGTGCCAGCAGCATTAACCCAGGGGGGTCTGGAAACACCATATATTTT. Its protein product is CASSINPGGSGNTIYF.

The chain uses TRBV9 and TRBJ1-3; possibly TRBD1 for D (6 bases). The length of the CDR3 is 17 residues. Germline CDR1 is SGDLS and CDR2 is YYNGEE. V lost 2 bases to trimming and J lost 0 bases, with 15 bases between them. The CDR3 loop reads CASSVASGHRSGNTIYF. In DNA form, the CDR3 reads TGTGCCAGCAGCGTTGCCTCGGGACACCGCTCTGGAAACACCATATATTTT. The complete variable domain, with remaining parts taken from reference TRBV9 and TRBJ1-3, reads DSGVTQTPKHLITATGQRVTLRCSPRSGDLSVYWYQQSLDQGLQFLIQYYNGEERAKGNILERFSAQQFPDLHSELNLSSLELGDSALYFCASSVASGHRSGNTIYFGEGSWLTVV.

This chain uses TRBV6-6 with TRBJ1-2; 9 nucleotides match TRBD1. The CDR3 contains 12 residues. CDR1 is MNHNY, CDR2 SVGAGI, per germline (reference sequence). J gave up 7 bases and V 10 bases, and 7 bases lay outside the gene matches. This CDR3 reads CATTGGFTGYTF. CDR3 bases: TGTGCCACCACAGGGGGCTTCACTGGCTACACCTTC.

This sequence joins TRBV7-8 and TRBJ2-5; 13 positions match TRBD2. J lost 7 bases, V lost 2 bases, and 4 bases had no gene match. The CDR3 is made up of 15 amino acids. Germline CDR1 SGHVS, CDR2 FQNEAQ. This CDR3 reads CASSLKLAGGGTQYF. CDR3 sequence (DNA): TGTGCCAGCAGCTTAAAACTAGCGGGAGGGGGGACCCAGTACTTC.

The V gene is TRBV9, the J gene TRBJ2-7; 8 bases align to TRBD1. Looked up from germline, CDR1 is SGDLS and CDR2 is YYNGEE. This CDR3 region has 19 residues. The trim removed 2 bases at V and 2 bases at J, leaving 18 bases unmatched. CDR3 coding DNA: TGTGCCAGCAGCGTTGACTCGGGACAGGTACACCCGGGGCCCTACGAGCAGTACTTC. It encodes CASSVDSGQVHPGPYEQYF.

V gene TRBV9 combines with J gene TRBJ2-1, with unresolved D. V lost 0 bases and J lost 4, with 11 bases in between. This CDR3 spans 15 amino acids. Germline values: CDR1 SGDLS, CDR2 YYNGEE. The CDR3: CASSVDADAYNEQFF. DNA of the CDR3: TGTGCCAGCAGCGTAGACGCGGATGCTTACAATGAGCAGTTCTTC.

By share, this clone counts as medium-sized. This chain uses TRBV7-9 with TRBJ2-7, with D maybe TRBD2 (6 bases). Germline values: CDR1 SEHNR, CDR2 FQNEAQ (reference sequence). V was trimmed by 5 bases and J by 3 bases, leaving 17 bases between them. There are 15 residues in the CDR3. CDR3 bases: TGTGCCAGCAGCCCCCCCCCGCTAGCGAGCTACGAGCAGTACTTC. Its translation is CASSPPPLASYEQYF.

This chain uses TRBV11-2 with TRBJ2-1; D is uncertain. The CDR3 consists of 16 residues. The V gene lost 1 base and the J gene lost 0 bases, with 10 bases spanning the gap. Germline lookup yields CDR1 SGHAT and CDR2 FQNNGV. The CDR3 loop reads CASSLVRVGSYNEQFF. The CDR3 DNA reads as TGTGCCAGCAGCTTAGTCCGGGTGGGCTCCTACAATGAGCAGTTCTTC.

The chain is built from TRBV3-1 (or the pseudogene TRBV3-2) and TRBJ1-5; possibly TRBD1 for D (5 bases). The CDR3 loop spans 13 amino acids. Germline assignment: CDR1 LGHDT and CDR2 YNNKEL (reference sequence). V lost 1 base to trimming and J lost 5 bases, with 6 bases between them. This CDR3 is CASSQGGDQPQHF. CDR3 coding DNA: TGTGCCAGCAGCCAAGGGGGGGATCAGCCCCAGCATTTT.